This TCR beta chain was captured by sequencing in a study of T cell repertoires in cytomegalovirus infection (dated by TCRdb to between 2017 and 2020). Context from the whole study: Recently identified HLA-C-restricted CMV epitopes, whose presentation resists viral immunomodulation, were targeted by peptide stimulations together with well-studied HLA-B-restricted epitopes. Donor HLA type was relevant to the analysis, because carriage of CMV infection together with the matching HLA type was indicated by public TCR beta signatures.

Study-level results and caveats: In the ex vivo response, HLA-C-restricted CMV-specific TCR beta clonotypes were dominant, and in two of eight donors the single most frequent clonotype came from this HLA-C-restricted group. In both this cohort and an independent cohort of 352 donors, the cumulative frequency of public TCR beta family members distinguished carriers of CMV infection plus the relevant HLA type.

TCRdb shows the sequencer as Illumina HiSeq 1500. In TCRdb, the public reads were trimmed at Q25 with fastp and aligned with MiXCR, with productive beta chains retained. Rows merge per CDR3 protein into single entries with the most common DNA and genes. Here the sample has about 700,000 distinct CDR3 sequences; approximately 33% occur a single time. Of the sample, roughly 18% is held by the ten largest clones. As to this clonotype: Its target antigen remains unknown. Base qualities are not recorded, but no much larger clone differs from it by a single base.

Taken with the paper, the label for treatment or condition translates to: in vitro stimulation with specific CMV peptide epitopes to enrich CMV-specific T cells. Based on the germline V gene (reference sequence), the CDR1 and CDR2 sequences are DFQATT and SNEGSKA. V is trimmed back by 3 bases and J by 4 bases, and the junction contains 10 bases that no gene match accounts for. The CDR3 numbers 16 residues from cysteine through phenylalanine. The CDR3 DNA has 48 bases and is translated from base 1. This TCR was sampled from a human donor in good health (CMV status not recorded). Some clones in this sample may be carry-over from other donors' samples. The sequencing here drew on cultured PBMCs, taken from culture after CMV antigen stimulation. Recombination linked TRBV20-1 to TRBJ2-5, with TRBD2 matching 11 junction bases. The CDR3: CSARDTSGGGGETQYF. Here is the DNA: TGCAGTGCTAGGGACACTAGCGGGGGAGGCGGAGAGACCCAGTACTTC.